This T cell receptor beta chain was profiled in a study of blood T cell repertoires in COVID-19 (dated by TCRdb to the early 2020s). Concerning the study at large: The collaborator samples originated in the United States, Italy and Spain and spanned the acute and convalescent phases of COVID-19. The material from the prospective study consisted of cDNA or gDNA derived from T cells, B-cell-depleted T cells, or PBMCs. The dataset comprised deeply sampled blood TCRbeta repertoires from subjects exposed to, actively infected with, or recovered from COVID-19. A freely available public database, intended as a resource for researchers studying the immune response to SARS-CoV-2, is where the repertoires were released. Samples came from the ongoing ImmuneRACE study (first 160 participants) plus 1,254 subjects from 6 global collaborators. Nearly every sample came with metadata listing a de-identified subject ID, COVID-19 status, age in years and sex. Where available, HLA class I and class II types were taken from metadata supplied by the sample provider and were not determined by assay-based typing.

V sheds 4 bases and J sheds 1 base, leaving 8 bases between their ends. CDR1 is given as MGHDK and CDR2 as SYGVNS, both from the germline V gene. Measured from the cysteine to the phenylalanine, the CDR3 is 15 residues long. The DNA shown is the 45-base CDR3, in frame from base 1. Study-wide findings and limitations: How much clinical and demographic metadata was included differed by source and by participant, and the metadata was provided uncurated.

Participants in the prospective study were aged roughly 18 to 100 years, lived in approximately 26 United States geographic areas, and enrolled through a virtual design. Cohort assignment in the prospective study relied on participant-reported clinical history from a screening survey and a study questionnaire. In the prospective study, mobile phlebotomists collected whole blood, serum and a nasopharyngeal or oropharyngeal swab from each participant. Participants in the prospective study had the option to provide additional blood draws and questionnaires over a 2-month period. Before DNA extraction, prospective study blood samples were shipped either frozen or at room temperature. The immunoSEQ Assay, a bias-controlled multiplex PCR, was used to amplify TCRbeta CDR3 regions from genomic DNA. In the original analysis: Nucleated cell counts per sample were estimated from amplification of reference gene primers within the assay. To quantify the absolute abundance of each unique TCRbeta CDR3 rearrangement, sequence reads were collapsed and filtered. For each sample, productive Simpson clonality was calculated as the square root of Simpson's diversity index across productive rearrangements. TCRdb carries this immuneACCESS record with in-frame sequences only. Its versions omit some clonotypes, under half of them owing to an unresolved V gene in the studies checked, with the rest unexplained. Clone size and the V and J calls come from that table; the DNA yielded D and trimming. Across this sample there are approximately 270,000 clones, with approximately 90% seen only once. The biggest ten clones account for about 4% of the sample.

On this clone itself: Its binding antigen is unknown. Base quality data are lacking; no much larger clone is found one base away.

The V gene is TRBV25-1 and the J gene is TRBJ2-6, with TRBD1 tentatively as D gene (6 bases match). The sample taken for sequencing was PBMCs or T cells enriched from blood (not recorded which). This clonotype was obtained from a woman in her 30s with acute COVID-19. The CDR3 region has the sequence CASSADRSGANVLTF. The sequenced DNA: TGTGCCAGCAGTGCGGACAGATCTGGGGCCAACGTCCTGACTTTC.